Presented here are 5 T cell receptor beta chains from one specimen sequenced in a study of blood T cell repertoires in COVID-19. TCRdb keeps only in-frame clones here, not all; method: immunoSEQ multiplex PCR. The sample records about 100,000 clones, around 88% being singletons. What was sequenced was peripheral blood. The receptors originated from a human donor in a cohort sampled during active COVID-19.

The V call is TRBV3-1 (or the pseudogene TRBV3-2), the J call TRBJ2-5; the match to TRBD2 covers 9 bases. The CDR3 sequence is 18 residues long. V gave up 1 base and J gave up 5 bases; unmatched junction bases: 14. Germline CDR1 LGHDT, CDR2 YNNKEL (reference sequence). Written as DNA, the CDR3 is TGTGCCAGCAGCCAAGCCTTTCTCGGGAGCGGGAGGACTGAGACCCAGTACTTC. Translating it yields CASSQAFLGSGRTETQYF.

V usage is TRBV5-1 and J usage is TRBJ2-2; D is perhaps TRBD2 (5 bases). Trimming removed 4 bases at V and 5 bases at J, with 15 bases between. The CDR3 consists of 15 residues. The germline V gene encodes CDR1 SGHRS and CDR2 YFSETQ. CDR3: CASSPRGEGTGELFF. CDR3 nucleotide sequence: TGCGCCAGCAGCCCTCGGGGAGAGGGTACCGGGGAGCTGTTTTTT.

J is TRBJ1-1 and V is TRBV7-9; D gene uncertain. Trimming cost V 4 bases and J 2 bases, with 14 bases left between them. Germline CDR1 reads SEHNR; CDR2 reads FQNEAQ (reference sequence). CDR3 length equals 15 residues. CDR3 protein: CASSSYFGLNTEAFF. Here the CDR3 DNA reads TGTGCCAGCAGCTCCTACTTCGGACTTAACACTGAAGCTTTCTTT.

The chain employs TRBV5-1 and TRBJ2-7; TRBD2 is a possible D gene (5 bases). V gave up 1 base and J gave up 2 bases, with 13 bases separating them. Germline V gives CDR1 SGHRS, CDR2 YFSETQ. The CDR3 is 15 residues long. CDR3 in DNA: TGCGCCAGCAGCTTGCGAGGGAACGCTCCCTACGAGCAGTACTTC. Translating gives CASSLRGNAPYEQYF.

The chain is built from TRBV19 and TRBJ2-5, with TRBD1 matching 7 bases. The CDR3 runs to 13 residues. J lost 5 bases, V lost 6 bases, and 6 bases had no gene match. Per the germline V gene, CDR1 is LNHDA and CDR2 is SQIVND (reference sequence). CDR3 nucleotides: TGTGCCAGTAGCTCCAGGGGGTTGGAGACCCAGTACTTC. It encodes CASSSRGLETQYF.